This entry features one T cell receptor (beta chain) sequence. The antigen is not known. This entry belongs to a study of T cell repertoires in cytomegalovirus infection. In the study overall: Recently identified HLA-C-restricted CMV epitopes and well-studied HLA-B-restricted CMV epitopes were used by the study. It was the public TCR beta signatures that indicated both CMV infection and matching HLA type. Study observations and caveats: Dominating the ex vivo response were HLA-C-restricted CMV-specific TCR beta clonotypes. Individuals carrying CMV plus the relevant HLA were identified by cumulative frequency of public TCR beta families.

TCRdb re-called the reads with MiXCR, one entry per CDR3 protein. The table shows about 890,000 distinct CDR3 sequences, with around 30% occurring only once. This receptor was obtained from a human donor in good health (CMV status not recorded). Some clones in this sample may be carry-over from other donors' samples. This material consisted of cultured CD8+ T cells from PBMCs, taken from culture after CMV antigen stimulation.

DNA of the CDR3: TGTGCCAGCAGCTCTTCCAACCGGGGTAGGAGAGAGACCCAGTACTTC. The encoded protein is CASSSSNRGRRETQYF. The V and J genes are TRBV7-2 and TRBJ2-5, with D possibly being TRBD2 (5 bases). The germline V gene has CDR1 SGHTA and CDR2 FQGNSA. Trimming left V 4 bases short and J 4 bases short, with 19 bases between. The CDR3 spans 16 residues.